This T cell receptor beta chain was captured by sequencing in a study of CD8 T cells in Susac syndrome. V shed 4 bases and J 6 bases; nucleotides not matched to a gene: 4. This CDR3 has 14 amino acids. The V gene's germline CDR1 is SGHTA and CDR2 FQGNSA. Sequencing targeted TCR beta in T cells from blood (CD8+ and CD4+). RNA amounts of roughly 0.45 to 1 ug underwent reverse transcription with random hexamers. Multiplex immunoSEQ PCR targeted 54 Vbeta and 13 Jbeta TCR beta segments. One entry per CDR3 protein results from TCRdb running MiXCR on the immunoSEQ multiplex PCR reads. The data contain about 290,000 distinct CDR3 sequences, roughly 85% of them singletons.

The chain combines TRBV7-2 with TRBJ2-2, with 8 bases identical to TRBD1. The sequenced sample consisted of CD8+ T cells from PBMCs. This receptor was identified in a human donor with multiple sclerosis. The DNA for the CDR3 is TGTGCCAGCAGCTATACAGGGGGGCCCGGGGAGCTGTTTTTT. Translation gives CASSYTGGPGELFF. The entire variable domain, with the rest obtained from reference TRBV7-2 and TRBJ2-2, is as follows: GAGVSQSPSNKVTEKGKDVELRCDPISGHTALYWYRQSLGQGLEFLIYFQGNSAPDKSGLPSDRFSAERTGGSVSTLTIQRTQQEDSAVYLCASSYTGGPGELFFGEGSRLTVL.